This note documents a single T cell receptor beta chain sequence. The sample is drawn from a study of T cell changes during pregnancy in multiple sclerosis. Profiled with immunoSEQ multiplex PCR; TCRdb holds only in-frame clones, not every one. Of roughly 89,000 clones in the sample, 80% to 95% were seen once. The ends lost 3 bases at V and 3 bases at J; junction bases unmatched: 6. CDR3 length equals 15 residues. Looked up from germline, CDR1 is SGHTS and CDR2 is YDEGEE. The input for sequencing was peripheral blood, taken in the first trimester of pregnancy. This clonotype originated in a female donor with multiple sclerosis, enrolled in a pregnancy study. The rearrangement joins TRBV5-8 to TRBJ1-5; 7 nucleotides agree with TRBD1. The CDR3 DNA sequence: TGTGCCAGCAGCTCGTCCGGGACAGTCAATCAGCCCCAGCATTTT. It is translated as CASSSSGTVNQPQHF. The variable domain in full, completed from reference TRBV5-8 and TRBJ1-5, reads EAGVTQSPTHLIKTRGQQATLRCSPISGHTSVYWYQQALGLGLQFLLWYDEGEERNRGNFPPRFSGRQFPNYSSELNVNALELEDSALYLCASSSSGTVNQPQHFGDGTRLSIL.